One sample yielded the 8 T cell receptor beta chains listed below, sequenced in a study of T cell repertoires in cytomegalovirus infection. Each CDR3 protein gets one entry after TCRdb re-called the reads with MiXCR. The sample yields about 490,000 distinct CDR3 sequences, around a quarter seen once. The sequencing sample was made of PBMCs. The receptors stem from a human donor in good health (CMV status not recorded). Some clones in this sample may be carry-over from other donors' samples.

CDR3 in amino acids: CASSPGIYTGELFF. CDR3 bases: TGTGCCAGCAGTCCCGGGATCTACACCGGGGAGCTGTTTTTT. The chain couples TRBV7-1 to TRBJ2-2; D might be TRBD2 (5 bases). TRBV7-1 is an open reading frame whose function is uncertain. Trimming stripped 6 bases from V and 3 bases from J, with 11 bases between. The CDR3 totals 14 residues.

This clonotype was counted a few times. CDR3 amino acids: CSASPDRGLIDEQFF. For the CDR3, the DNA is TGCAGTGCTAGTCCCGACAGGGGGCTGATCGATGAGCAGTTCTTC. The chain uses TRBV20-1 and TRBJ2-1; 10 bases fit TRBD1. CDR1 is DFQATT, CDR2 SNEGSKA, per germline (reference sequence). V gave up 3 bases and J gave up 8 bases; unmatched junction bases: 10. This CDR3 is 15 amino acids long.

This clonotype occurred many times. This sequence joins TRBV7-8 and TRBJ2-7, with 7 bases aligning to TRBD2. The V gene's germline CDR1 is SGHVS and CDR2 FQNEAQ. After removal of 3 bases from V and 4 bases from J, the junction contained 9 bases not matched to a gene. This CDR3 spans 15 amino acids. CDR3 coding DNA: TGTGCCAGCAGCTTTTCGGGAGGTCACCCTTACGAGCAGTACTTC. Its protein is CASSFSGGHPYEQYF.

This clonotype was observed at least ten times. V gene TRBV7-6 combines with J gene TRBJ1-2, with a tentative D call TRBD1 (6 bases). The CDR3 sequence is 14 residues long. Germline V lookup: CDR1 SGHVS, CDR2 FNYEAQ. The germline V and J ends were trimmed by 3 bases and 8 bases, with 16 bases remaining between them. The CDR3 region is CASSLDIAGGGYTF. Written as DNA, the CDR3 is TGTGCCAGCAGCTTGGACATTGCCGGGGGCGGCTACACCTTC.

This clonotype was counted a few times. CDR3 amino acids: CATSDLSSRNTGELFF. The CDR3 DNA reads TGTGCCACCAGTGATTTAAGCAGTAGGAACACCGGGGAGCTGTTTTTT. The chain uses TRBV24-1 and TRBJ2-2; D remains ambiguous. From germline, CDR1 is KGHDR and CDR2 SFDVKD. Trimming pared 1 base from V and 1 base from J, leaving 9 bases between. This CDR3 region has 16 residues.

The J gene is TRBJ2-5, the V gene TRBV20-1, with D possibly matching TRBD1 (6 bases). CDR3 length equals 14 residues. Per the germline V gene, CDR1 is DFQATT and CDR2 is SNEGSKA (reference sequence). The ends were cut back, 3 bases at V and 5 bases at J, with 16 bases in the middle. The CDR3 reads CSASRATGTETQYF. The CDR3 DNA sequence: TGCAGTGCTAGTAGGGCCACAGGGACGGAGACCCAGTACTTC.

The chain uses TRBV27 and TRBJ2-1; 7 bases are a match to TRBD2. CDR1 is MNHEY and CDR2 is SMNVEV in the germline V gene (reference sequence). J was trimmed by 4 bases and V by 5 bases; bases with no gene match: 5. The CDR3 runs to 14 residues. In DNA, the CDR3 is TGTGCCAGCAGTGGACTAGGGGCTTACAATGAGCAGTTCTTC. It codes for CASSGLGAYNEQFF.

This clonotype occurred a few times. The gene calls are TRBV7-6 and TRBJ2-3, with D possibly being TRBD1 (5 bases). V dropped 5 bases and J dropped 1 base, with 10 bases sitting between them. The CDR3 runs 14 residues. The germline CDR1 and CDR2 sequences are SGHVS and FNYEAQ. DNA for the CDR3: TGTGCCAGCAGCCAAGGGGTGCGCACAGATACGCAGTATTTT. Amino acids: CASSQGVRTDTQYF.